The next 21 T cell receptor beta chains were all read from a single sample in a study of blood T cell repertoires in COVID-19. The repertoire was sequenced with immunoSEQ multiplex PCR; TCRdb's copy has only in-frame clones and lacks some. The table includes under 200,000 clones, roughly 80% detected once. The source material was peripheral blood. These receptors were taken from a woman aged 25 to 45 with acute or convalescent COVID-19.

This rearrangement joins TRBV28 to TRBJ1-5; D is unresolved. V was pared by 4 bases and J by 4 bases, with 23 bases between. CDR1 and CDR2 (germline): MDHEN, SYDVKM. CDR3 length equals 18 residues. CDR3 sequence (DNA): TGTGCCAGCAGTTATCAATTCGCCCTGATGACTAGGAATCAGCCCCAGCATTTT. Translated: CASSYQFALMTRNQPQHF.

Here the CDR3 DNA reads TGTGCCAGCAGTTCACTATTTGGACTAGCGGAATTGTACGAGCAGTACTTC. This translates into CASSSLFGLAELYEQYF. The genes are TRBV6-2 or TRBV6-3 and TRBJ2-7; 10 bases match TRBD2. CDR3 length: 17 residues. Germline CDR1 MNHEY, CDR2 SVGEGT. The V segment lost 4 bases and the J segment 4 bases; nucleotides outside the gene matches: 13.

This clone has only a few counts. The V gene is TRBV11-1, the J gene TRBJ2-7; D is possibly TRBD2 (5 bases). V was trimmed by 1 base and J by 2 bases, leaving 9 bases between them. CDR1 is SGHAT, CDR2 FQDESV, per germline (reference sequence). CDR3 length: 14 amino acids. CDR3 sequence reads: CASSLGGPAYEQYF. CDR3 nucleotides: TGTGCCAGCAGCTTAGGAGGGCCCGCCTACGAGCAGTACTTC.

The V call is TRBV7-9, the J call TRBJ2-1, with 10 nucleotides matching TRBD1. CDR1 is SEHNR and CDR2 is FQNEAQ in the germline V gene (reference sequence). The V and J ends lost 5 bases and 6 bases, in that order; junction bases with no gene match: 7. There are 15 residues in the CDR3. CDR3 nucleotide sequence: TGTGCCAGCAGCGTCGGGACAGGGGACCTCAATGAGCAGTTCTTC. It translates to CASSVGTGDLNEQFF.

The rearrangement links TRBV2 to TRBJ2-2; TRBD2 matches 8 bases. The CDR3 runs to 15 residues. V lost 5 bases and J lost 2; bases outside the gene matches: 4. Germline V gives CDR1 SNHLY, CDR2 FYNNEI. CDR3 sequence: CASSRSGGNTGELFF. The CDR3 region has the DNA TGTGCCAGCAGTCGCAGCGGGGGCAACACCGGGGAGCTGTTTTTT.

The chain employs TRBV28 and TRBJ2-5, with unresolved D. This CDR3 comprises 12 residues. Trimming took 6 bases from V and 1 from J, leaving 6 bases between them. Germline V lookup: CDR1 MDHEN, CDR2 SYDVKM. The CDR3 reads CASSQAQETQYF. As DNA, the CDR3 is TGTGCCAGCAGCCAGGCCCAAGAGACCCAGTACTTC.

V and J are TRBV11-2 and TRBJ1-5, with a weak D call TRBD1 (6 bases). The V and J ends lost 1 base and 2 bases respectively, with 6 bases between them. Germline V gene data show CDR1 as SGHAT and CDR2 as FQNNGV. The CDR3 is made up of 14 amino acids. In DNA form, the CDR3 reads TGTGCCAGCAGCTTAGCAGGGGGCAATCAGCCCCAGCATTTT. Protein product: CASSLAGGNQPQHF.

This clone was found once. The rearrangement uses TRBV7-2 and TRBJ1-6; D unresolved. The CDR3 contains 12 residues. Trimming left V 5 bases short and J 4 bases short, with 3 bases between. Germline lookup yields CDR1 SGHTA and CDR2 FQGNSA. The CDR3 region has the DNA TGTGCCAGCAGCCTGTATAATTCACCCCTCCACTTT. The encoded protein is CASSLYNSPLHF.

The chain employs TRBV10-2 and TRBJ2-5; tentatively, D is TRBD2 (5 bases). The CDR3 length is 14 residues. V was cut by 7 bases and J by 5 bases, with 17 bases left in between. Germline loops: CDR1 WSHSY, CDR2 SAAADI. The CDR3 DNA sequence: TGCGCCAGCATAGATCAAGCGGCGGTGGAGACCCAGTACTTC. Translation gives CASIDQAAVETQYF.

For this clone: An end of the junction does not agree with germline; a read error may underlie this. The J gene is TRBJ2-2, the V gene TRBV7-7; perhaps TRBD1 as D (7 bases). In germline, CDR1 is SSHAT, CDR2 FNYEAQ (reference sequence). CDR3 length: 17 amino acids. CDR3 DNA sequence: TGTGCTAGCAGCCCCCTCGGTCAGGGGGGGAACACCGGGGAGCTGTTTTTT. Translation: CASSPLGQGGNTGELFF.

V gene TRBV3-1 (or the pseudogene TRBV3-2) combines with J gene TRBJ2-5, with a tentative D call TRBD1 (5 bases). Germline lookup yields CDR1 LGHDT and CDR2 YNNKEL (reference sequence). CDR3 length: 15 residues. V was clipped by 1 base and J by 5 bases, with 14 bases between them. The CDR3 reads CASSQARALGETQYF. CDR3 sequence (DNA): TGTGCCAGCAGCCAAGCCAGGGCTCTTGGGGAGACCCAGTACTTC.

The CDR3 nucleotides read TGTGCCAGCAGTGAAGCGGGGGGGAGCTCCTACGAGCAGTACTTC. The encoded protein is CASSEAGGSSYEQYF. The chain recombines TRBV2 with TRBJ2-7, with 7 positions matching TRBD2. The CDR3 contains 15 residues. Germline CDR1 SNHLY, CDR2 FYNNEI. The V and J ends lost 0 bases and 0 bases, in that order; junction bases with no gene match: 2.

This clone has only a few counts. The rearrangement links TRBV5-1 to TRBJ2-7; unclear D gene. The CDR3 consists of 12 residues. Trimming shortened V by 2 bases and J by 5 bases, and 8 bases separated the two germline ends. CDR1 and CDR2 from the germline V gene are SGHRS and YFSETQ. CDR3: CASSFNEDEQYF. The CDR3, as DNA: TGCGCCAGCAGCTTTAATGAGGACGAGCAGTACTTC.

The chain has TRBV5-4 and TRBJ2-1, with 7 bases matching TRBD1. With 0 bases clipped from V and 15 bases from J, the junction kept 9 bases outside the gene matches. Germline CDR1 SGHNT, CDR2 YYREEE (reference sequence). The CDR3 contains 13 residues. The CDR3 DNA is TGTGCCAGCAGCTTGGAGACAGGGATAGGTTCGTTCTTC. It encodes CASSLETGIGSFF.

The rearrangement uses TRBV5-6 and TRBJ1-2; 9 nucleotides match TRBD1. V lost 0 bases, J lost 8 bases, and 11 bases stayed unmatched. This CDR3 region has 16 residues. Germline CDR1 is SGHDT and CDR2 is YYEEEE. The CDR3 spells CASSLVRQGVLNGYTF. CDR3 coding DNA: TGTGCCAGCAGCTTGGTGCGACAGGGGGTTTTAAACGGCTACACCTTC.

V is TRBV6-1 and J is TRBJ1-6; D remains ambiguous. V was pared by 2 bases and J by 6 bases, with 8 bases between. The V gene's germline CDR1 is MNHNS and CDR2 SASEGT. This CDR3 is 14 amino acids long. The CDR3 is CASSESLVNSPLHF. The DNA of the CDR3 is TGTGCCAGCAGTGAATCACTCGTTAATTCACCCCTCCACTTT.

V and J are TRBV27 and TRBJ2-5; the D is unclear. Germline V gene data show CDR1 as MNHEY and CDR2 as SMNVEV (reference sequence). V was pared by 5 bases and J by 2 bases, with 15 bases between. The CDR3 totals 15 residues. This CDR3 reads CASSTFKRTQETQYF. CDR3 nucleotides: TGTGCCAGCAGTACCTTTAAGCGCACTCAAGAGACCCAGTACTTC.

The chain employs TRBV11-1 and TRBJ2-1, with a tentative D call TRBD2 (6 bases). Between the trimmed V and J ends, which lost 0 bases and 9 bases, there was a span of 6 bases. Germline lookup yields CDR1 SGHAT and CDR2 FQDESV (reference sequence). The CDR3 is 12 amino acids. The DNA of the CDR3 is TGTGCCAGCAGCTTAGCGCGGGGTGAGCAGTTCTTC. Its protein is CASSLARGEQFF.

The gene calls are TRBV14 and TRBJ2-7; 16 bases are a match to TRBD2. The V segment lost 5 bases and the J segment 1 base; nucleotides outside the gene matches: 20. The CDR3 has 22 amino acids. Germline CDR1 reads SGHDN; CDR2 reads FVKESK. The CDR3 DNA is TGTGCCAGCAGCGAAGGGGTAGGGACTAGCGGGAGGGACCGTGGCCCTTCCTACGAGCAGTACTTC. Its protein product is CASSEGVGTSGRDRGPSYEQYF.

The chain couples TRBV29-1 to TRBJ1-1, with D perhaps matching TRBD1 (6 bases). Germline lookup yields CDR1 SQVTM and CDR2 ANQGSEA. The CDR3 contains 13 residues. V gave up 7 bases and J gave up 1 base, with 13 bases separating them. Here the CDR3 reads CSAVAGANTEAFF. Written as DNA, the CDR3 is TGCAGCGCCGTGGCAGGGGCGAACACTGAAGCTTTCTTT.

The table lists this clone with a few counts. The chain is built from TRBV30 and TRBJ1-2, with D maybe TRBD1 (5 bases). The V gene lost 2 bases and the J gene lost 1 base, with 11 bases spanning the gap. The CDR3 is 14 residues long. CDR1 is GTSNPN, CDR2 SVGIG, per germline (reference sequence). The CDR3 sequence: CAWSLTALNYGYTF. The CDR3 bases are TGTGCCTGGAGTTTGACAGCCCTTAACTATGGCTACACCTTC. Full variable domain (rest looked up from reference TRBV30 and TRBJ1-2): SQTIHQWPATLVQPVGSPLSLECTVEGTSNPNLYWYRQAAGRGLQLLFYSVGIGQISSEVPQNLSASRPQDRQFILSSKKLLLSDSGFYLCAWSLTALNYGYTFGSGTRLTVV.